These 17 T cell receptor beta chains came from one sample sequenced in a study of shared clonotypes between healthy human individuals. Only in-frame clones appear in the TCRdb table, and some are missing; sequencing was by immunoSEQ multiplex PCR. Of over a million clones listed, 95% to 97% are singletons. Sequenced sample: naive CD4+ T cells sorted from blood. Subset meaning: CD45RA+ positively selected. The receptors originated from a man aged 30-40 years in good health.

The rearrangement links TRBV15 to TRBJ2-4; the match to TRBD1 covers 8 bases. Germline V gene lookup returns CDR1 LNHNV and CDR2 YYDKDF (reference sequence). CDR3 length: 18 amino acids. V lost 0 bases and J lost 9; bases outside the gene matches: 16. CDR3 protein: CATSREKGDRRSIVIQYF. CDR3 coding DNA: TGTGCCACCAGCAGAGAAAAAGGGGACAGGCGGAGTATAGTCATTCAGTACTTC.

CDR3 sequence reads: CASTPGIREYEQYF. CDR3 in DNA: TGTGCCAGCACTCCCGGTATAAGGGAGTACGAGCAGTACTTC. The rearrangement joins TRBV5-8 to TRBJ2-7, with a tentative D call TRBD2 (5 bases). The CDR3 spans 14 residues. V lost 6 bases and J lost 4, with 17 bases in between. Germline CDR1 reads SGHTS; CDR2 reads YDEGEE.

This chain links TRBV12-2 with TRBJ2-2; the tabulated D call, TRBD2, remains unverified against the DNA. TRBV12-2 is annotated as a pseudogene. This CDR3 is built from 16 residues. The CDR3 is CASRPRPTRGTGELFF. In DNA, the CDR3 is TGTGCAAGTCGCCCGAGGCCAACTCGGGGCACCGGGGAGCTGTTTTTT.

The J gene is TRBJ2-7, the V gene TRBV4-1, with no clear D. This CDR3 is built from 14 residues. With 0 bases removed from V and 0 bases from J, the gap between germline ends came to 6 bases. CDR1 and CDR2 (germline): MGHRA, YSYEKL. The CDR3 nucleotides are TGCGCCAGCAGCCAAGATCCGGCCTCCTACGAGCAGTACTTC. Translated: CASSQDPASYEQYF.

The chain employs TRBV5-1 and TRBJ1-5; tentative D call: TRBD1 (6 bases). This CDR3 region has 15 residues. Germline CDR1 SGHRS, CDR2 YFSETQ. With 1 base removed from V and 6 bases from J, the gap between germline ends came to 14 bases. DNA of the CDR3: TGCGCCAGCAGCTTGCGCGGGGGGCTTAGTCAGCCCCAGCATTTT. It translates to CASSLRGGLSQPQHF.

This chain connects TRBV5-4 to TRBJ2-7; D remains ambiguous. CDR3 length equals 15 residues. Germline V lookup: CDR1 SGHNT, CDR2 YYREEE (reference sequence). V lost 3 bases and J 0 bases, leaving 13 bases between the germline ends. The CDR3 bases are TGTGCCAGCAGCTCCTATTTACTGATCTCCTACGAGCAGTACTTC. This gives the protein CASSSYLLISYEQYF.

This clone was picked up one time. This chain joins TRBV5-4 and TRBJ2-1; TRBD2 matches 12 bases. This CDR3 comprises 16 residues. After removal of 4 bases from V and 5 bases from J, the junction contained 7 bases not matched to a gene. CDR1 is SGHNT, CDR2 YYREEE, per germline (reference sequence). CDR3 residues: CASSASGLAGNNEQFF. The CDR3 nucleotides are TGTGCCAGCAGCGCATCGGGACTAGCGGGTAACAATGAGCAGTTCTTC.

This chain links TRBV29-1 with TRBJ1-2; 11 nucleotides align to TRBD1. The germline CDR1 and CDR2 sequences are SQVTM and ANQGSEA. J gave up 7 bases and V 4 bases, and 14 bases lay outside the gene matches. This CDR3 region has 16 residues. The DNA for the CDR3 is TGCAGCGTTGGATCCACTCCGGGACAGGGGGAGAGTGGCTACACCTTC. As protein: CSVGSTPGQGESGYTF.

V and J are TRBV11-2 and TRBJ2-1; D gene unclear. V dropped 3 bases and J dropped 10 bases, with 13 bases sitting between them. Germline CDR1 SGHAT, CDR2 FQNNGV. The CDR3 spans 13 residues. The CDR3 DNA reads TGTGCCAGCAGCTTGGGTCCAACAAGGGAGCAGTTCTTC. This sequence encodes CASSLGPTREQFF.

The V gene is TRBV7-9, the J gene TRBJ2-5, with 7 bases identical to TRBD1. Germline V lookup: CDR1 SEHNR, CDR2 FQNEAQ (reference sequence). The CDR3 extends over 15 amino acids. The V segment lost 5 bases and the J segment 5 bases; nucleotides outside the gene matches: 11. The chain's CDR3 is CASSPLRGGWETQYF. CDR3 DNA: TGTGCCAGCAGCCCTCTACGAGGGGGCTGGGAGACCCAGTACTTC.

The rearrangement joins TRBV5-5 to TRBJ2-2; D not certain. This CDR3 is built from 12 residues. From germline, CDR1 is SGHKS and CDR2 YYEKEE (reference sequence). V lost 4 bases to trimming and J lost 2 bases, with 3 bases between them. The CDR3 reads CASSRNTGELFF. Here the CDR3 DNA reads TGTGCCAGCAGCCGTAACACCGGGGAGCTGTTTTTT. The full variable domain, completed using reference TRBV5-5 and TRBJ2-2, is DAGVTQSPTHLIKTRGQQVTLRCSPISGHKSVSWYQQVLGQGPQFIFQYYEKEERGRGNFPDRFSARQFPNYSSELNVNALLLGDSALYLCASSRNTGELFFGEGSRLTVL.

The J gene is TRBJ2-7, the V gene TRBV7-2, with TRBD2 matching 7 bases. Germline V gene lookup returns CDR1 SGHTA and CDR2 FQGNSA. V dropped 6 bases and J dropped 3; count of bases not matched to a gene: 17. CDR3 length: 17 amino acids. CDR3 residues: CASRESGVRDYRYEQYF. The CDR3 DNA is TGTGCCAGCAGAGAATCAGGAGTCCGGGACTACCGCTACGAGCAGTACTTC.

The chain recombines TRBV2 with TRBJ1-4, with TRBD1 as a possible D gene (5 bases). The germline V and J ends were trimmed by 2 bases and 4 bases, with 17 bases remaining between them. The CDR3 runs to 17 residues. CDR1 is SNHLY and CDR2 is FYNNEI in the germline V gene. The DNA for the CDR3 is TGTGCCAGCAGTGAAAGGGGTGTAGGGCCGGATAATGAAAAACTGTTTTTT. Amino acids: CASSERGVGPDNEKLFF.

This chain uses TRBV7-9 with TRBJ1-2, with a weak D call TRBD1 (6 bases). This CDR3 is built from 13 residues. Germline V gene data show CDR1 as SEHNR and CDR2 as FQNEAQ (reference sequence). With 5 bases removed from V and 1 base from J, the gap between germline ends came to 8 bases. CDR3 DNA: TGTGCCAGCAGCCTCAGGGGTAACTATGGCTACACCTTC. Amino acids: CASSLRGNYGYTF.

This chain connects TRBV7-8 to TRBJ1-2; 8 bases line up with TRBD1. The germline V gene has CDR1 SGHVS and CDR2 FQNEAQ. The V and J ends lost 5 bases and 4 bases, in that order; junction bases with no gene match: 12. There are 16 residues in the CDR3. CDR3 sequence (DNA): TGTGCCAGCAGCCCACCCTTGGCCGGGACAGGCTATGGCTACACCTTC. Translated, it gives CASSPPLAGTGYGYTF.

The chain employs TRBV28 and TRBJ1-4, with 7 bases matching TRBD1. The CDR3 consists of 15 residues. V shed 2 bases, J shed 6 bases, and the junction held 6 bases outside the gene matches. CDR1 MDHEN and CDR2 SYDVKM come from the germline V gene. The CDR3 region has the DNA TGTGCCAGCAGTTTAGGAGGGGGCGCGTATGAAAAACTGTTTTTT. Amino acids: CASSLGGGAYEKLFF.

The V and J genes are TRBV6-5 and TRBJ1-3, with D uncertain. This CDR3 comprises 15 residues. Looked up from germline, CDR1 is MNHEY and CDR2 is SVGAGI. The V gene lost 6 bases and the J gene lost 0 bases, with 12 bases spanning the gap. This chain's CDR3 is CASSQTPHSGNTIYF. CDR3 nucleotides: TGTGCCAGCAGCCAAACACCCCACTCTGGAAACACCATATATTTT.